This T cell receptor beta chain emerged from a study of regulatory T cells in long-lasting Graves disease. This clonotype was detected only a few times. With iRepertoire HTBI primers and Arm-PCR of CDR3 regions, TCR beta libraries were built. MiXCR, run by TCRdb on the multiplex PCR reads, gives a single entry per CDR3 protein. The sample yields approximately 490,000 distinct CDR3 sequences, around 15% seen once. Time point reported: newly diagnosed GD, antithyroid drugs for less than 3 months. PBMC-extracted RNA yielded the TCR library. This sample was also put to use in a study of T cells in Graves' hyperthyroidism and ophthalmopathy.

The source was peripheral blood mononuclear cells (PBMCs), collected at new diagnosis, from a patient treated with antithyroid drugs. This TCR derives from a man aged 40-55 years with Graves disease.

The CDR3 nucleotides read TGTGCCAGTACCCCGGACAGGAACACTGAAGCTTTCTTT. Encoded protein: CASTPDRNTEAFF. This chain links TRBV19 with TRBJ1-1; D is perhaps TRBD1 (6 bases). CDR1 LNHDA and CDR2 SQIVND come from the germline V gene (reference sequence). The V gene lost 7 bases and the J gene lost 1 base, with 10 bases spanning the gap. CDR3 length: 13 amino acids.